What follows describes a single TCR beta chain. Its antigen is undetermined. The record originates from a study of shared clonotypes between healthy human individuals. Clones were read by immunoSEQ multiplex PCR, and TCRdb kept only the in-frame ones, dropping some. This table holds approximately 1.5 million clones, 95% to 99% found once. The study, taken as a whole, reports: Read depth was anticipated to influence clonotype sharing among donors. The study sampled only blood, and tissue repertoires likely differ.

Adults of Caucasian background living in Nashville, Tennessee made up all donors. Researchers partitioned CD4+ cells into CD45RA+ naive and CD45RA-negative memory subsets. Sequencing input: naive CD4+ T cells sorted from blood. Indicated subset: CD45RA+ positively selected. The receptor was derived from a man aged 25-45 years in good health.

The DNA of the CDR3 is TGTGCCAGCAACCCGGGACTAGCGGCACCGAGCTCCTACAATGAGCAGTTCTTC. Translation gives CASNPGLAAPSSYNEQFF. The chain employs TRBV7-8 and TRBJ2-1, with 11 bases aligning to TRBD2. CDR1 is SGHVS, CDR2 FQNEAQ, per germline. The CDR3 consists of 18 residues. The J segment lost 0 bases and the V segment lost 7 bases, leaving 11 bases of the junction unmatched.